This record covers a single T cell receptor (beta chain). Its specificity is unknown. The entry originates in a study of vaccination effects on CD4 cells after COVID-19. The method was immunoSEQ multiplex PCR; TCRdb's version includes in-frame clones alone and lacks a portion of them. Of 65,000 to 90,000 clones in the sample, approximately 75% were seen once. V lost 6 bases to trimming and J lost 2 bases, with 11 bases between them. This CDR3 region has 14 residues. Germline CDR1 and CDR2: KGHDR and SFDVKD. With the ViraFEST assay, the study expanded antigen-specific CD4+ T cells using viral peptide pools, then sequenced them. Subsequent to 10 days of culture, CD4+ T cells were isolated. People in the vaccine group had not been infected with SARS-CoV-2 before, and their nucleocapsid antibodies were negative.

V gene TRBV24-1 combines with J gene TRBJ2-3; a possible D gene is TRBD2 (5 bases). The starting material was CD4+ T cells from PBMCs cultured with HCoV-NL63 spike peptides, obtained before COVID-19 vaccination. This receptor was obtained from a human donor who received a COVID-19 vaccine. The CDR3 loop reads CATSPSGLTDTQYF. In DNA, the CDR3 is TGTGCCACCAGTCCCAGCGGCCTCACAGATACGCAGTATTTT.